Below, 14 T cell receptor beta chains from the same sample are listed, as sequenced in a study of shared clonotypes between healthy human individuals. Using immunoSEQ multiplex PCR, the repertoire was profiled, and TCRdb retains in-frame clones only, with some absent. Here the sample spans approximately 1.5 million clones, around 98% being singletons. The sample was naive CD4+ T cells sorted from blood. Subset reported: CD45RA+ positively selected. The origin of the receptors is a man under 40 in good health.

The V and J genes are TRBV5-1 and TRBJ2-1; 9 nucleotides agree with TRBD1. The J segment lost 2 bases and the V segment lost 5 bases, leaving 5 bases of the junction unmatched. Germline V lookup: CDR1 SGHRS, CDR2 YFSETQ. The CDR3 consists of 15 residues. This chain's CDR3 is CASRLGQGTYNEQFF. CDR3 DNA: TGCGCCAGCAGGCTGGGACAGGGAACCTACAATGAGCAGTTCTTC. Supplemented by reference TRBV5-1 and TRBJ2-1, the full variable domain reads KAGVTQTPRYLIKTRGQQVTLSCSPISGHRSVSWYQQTPGQGLQFLFEYFSETQRNKGNFPGRFSGRQFSNSRSEMNVSTLELGDSALYLCASRLGQGTYNEQFFGPGTRLTVL.

The chain carries TRBV7-9 and TRBJ2-7, with D possibly matching TRBD1 (6 bases). The germline CDR1 and CDR2 sequences are SEHNR and FQNEAQ (reference sequence). The CDR3 sequence is 13 residues long. V was trimmed by 5 bases and J by 4 bases, leaving 12 bases between them. As DNA, the CDR3 is TGTGCCAGCAGCGAGTTGGGGGCATACGAGCAGTACTTC. This translates into CASSELGAYEQYF.

This rearrangement joins TRBV4-2 to TRBJ2-4, with TRBD1 matching 8 bases. V dropped 2 bases and J dropped 8; count of bases not matched to a gene: 14. Germline lookup yields CDR1 LGHNA and CDR2 YNFKEQ. This CDR3 is built from 17 residues. The CDR3 spells CASSQRDRQGIGDIQYF. The CDR3 nucleotides are TGTGCCAGCAGCCAACGGGACAGACAGGGGATAGGAGACATTCAGTACTTC.

The rearrangement links TRBV15 to TRBJ2-7; D call uncertain. Germline lookup yields CDR1 LNHNV and CDR2 YYDKDF (reference sequence). This CDR3 spans 14 amino acids. Trimming took off 1 base at V and 6 bases at J, with 13 bases between the two ends. CDR3 sequence: CATSRGLPPVEQYF. For the CDR3, the DNA is TGTGCCACCAGCAGAGGACTCCCTCCGGTCGAGCAGTACTTC.

Comments on this clone: The same CDR3 also results from other DNA sequences found in this sample. This chain connects TRBV29-1 to TRBJ1-1; D is uncertain. The germline V gene encodes CDR1 SQVTM and CDR2 ANQGSEA. V was trimmed by 5 bases and J by 1 base, leaving 5 bases between them. The CDR3 has 11 residues. The CDR3 sequence is CSVKENTEAFF. DNA of the CDR3: TGCAGCGTTAAGGAGAACACTGAAGCTTTCTTT.

J is TRBJ2-7 and V is TRBV7-2; no reliable D call. Trimming removed 3 bases at V and 4 bases at J, with 7 bases between. There are 12 residues in the CDR3. The germline V gene has CDR1 SGHTA and CDR2 FQGNSA. The CDR3 nucleotides read TGTGCCAGCAGCTTCCGAATATACGAGCAGTACTTC. This gives the protein CASSFRIYEQYF. Looking up the rest from reference TRBV7-2 and TRBJ2-7 gives the full variable domain: GAGVSQSPSNKVTEKGKDVELRCDPISGHTALYWYRQSLGQGLEFLIYFQGNSAPDKSGLPSDRFSAERTGGSVSTLTIQRTQQEDSAVYLCASSFRIYEQYFGPGTRLTVT.

The V and J genes are TRBV18 and TRBJ2-7, with 8 bases that match TRBD2. The germline V gene encodes CDR1 KGHSH and CDR2 LQKENI. This CDR3 spans 16 amino acids. Germline trimming cut 1 base from V and 7 bases from J; bases unmatched to any gene: 12. The CDR3 is CASSPRGPGLVGEQYF. Here the CDR3 DNA reads TGTGCCAGCTCACCACGGGGACCGGGACTAGTTGGGGAGCAGTACTTC.

Here the CDR3 reads CASSVAGGFNEQFF. The CDR3 DNA is TGTGCCAGCAGCGTCGCGGGAGGGTTCAATGAGCAGTTCTTC. The chain couples TRBV9 to TRBJ2-1; 9 positions match TRBD2. Germline values: CDR1 SGDLS, CDR2 YYNGEE. The CDR3 length is 14 residues. V was clipped by 2 bases and J by 6 bases; unmatched bases: 3.

The V and J genes are TRBV19 and TRBJ2-1, with TRBD2 matching 7 bases. The ends lost 3 bases at V and 4 bases at J; junction bases unmatched: 9. Germline CDR1 reads LNHDA; CDR2 reads SQIVND (reference sequence). This CDR3 has 16 amino acids. DNA for the CDR3: TGTGCCAGTAGTATGTGGGCGGGAGCCTTATACAATGAGCAGTTCTTC. It yields the protein CASSMWAGALYNEQFF.

This rearrangement joins TRBV4-3 to TRBJ2-5; tentative D call: TRBD1 (6 bases). This CDR3 spans 14 amino acids. Germline V gene data show CDR1 as LGHNA and CDR2 as YSLEER. Between the trimmed V and J ends, which lost 0 bases and 3 bases, there was a span of 8 bases. Here the CDR3 DNA reads TGCGCCAGCAGCCAAGATAGGACAGAAGAGACCCAGTACTTC. Amino acids: CASSQDRTEETQYF.

In its sample, this clone was seen once. J is TRBJ2-3 and V is TRBV6-5, with 10 bases lining up with TRBD2. The V gene's germline CDR1 is MNHEY and CDR2 SVGAGI. The V and J ends lost 6 bases and 5 bases, in that order; junction bases with no gene match: 8. The CDR3 extends over 15 amino acids. This CDR3 is CASRAFLAGVDTQYF. The CDR3 nucleotides are TGTGCCAGCAGGGCTTTTCTAGCGGGAGTAGATACGCAGTATTTT.

The chain recombines TRBV27 with TRBJ1-2; possible D gene TRBD1, 5 bases. The CDR3 totals 16 residues. Germline CDR1 is MNHEY and CDR2 is SMNVEV (reference sequence). Trimming pared 0 bases from V and 6 bases from J, leaving 17 bases between. The CDR3 DNA reads TGTGCCAGCAGTTTATCCCGCCAGGGCCTATTTAATGGCTACACCTTC. This sequence encodes CASSLSRQGLFNGYTF.

This chain uses TRBV28 with TRBJ2-5; 9 bases agree with TRBD1. The V and J ends lost 6 bases and 4 bases, in that order; junction bases with no gene match: 9. Germline V CDR1 and CDR2: MDHEN, SYDVKM. The CDR3 is 15 amino acids. The CDR3 here is CASSARQGGGETQYF. The CDR3 DNA reads TGTGCCAGCAGCGCGAGACAGGGGGGAGGAGAGACCCAGTACTTC.

This chain uses TRBV21-1 with TRBJ1-1; the tabulated D call, TRBD1, remains unverified against the DNA. TRBV21-1 is reported as a pseudogene. The CDR3 sequence is 16 residues long. The CDR3 DNA follows: TGTGCCGGCTGGGGGCAGGTAGGGTATTTGGGCACTGAAGCTTTCTTT. Translation: CAGWGQVGYLGTEAFF.